The 22 T cell receptor beta chains below come from one sample, sequenced in a study of T cells in Graves' hyperthyroidism and ophthalmopathy. TCR beta CDR3 sequences were amplified from RNA transcripts. The TCR CDR3 was amplified in a first-round RT-PCR using the HTBI primer set. In TCRdb, the multiplex PCR reads were re-called with MiXCR into one record per CDR3 protein. Of around 600,000 distinct CDR3 sequences listed, about 16% were seen once; the top ten hold roughly 3.3%. Sequenced material: blood. The receptors were gathered from a woman aged 40 to 50 with Graves' ophthalmopathy.

At least ten counts were recorded for this clonotype. The chain has TRBV11-2 and TRBJ2-7, with 7 bases matching TRBD1. Germline assignment: CDR1 SGHAT and CDR2 FQNNGV. V was clipped by 8 bases and J by 6 bases; unmatched bases: 10. The CDR3 consists of 13 residues. The CDR3 DNA reads TGTGCCAGCGGCAGGGGGACCCTCGGCGAGCAGTACTTC. Translating gives CASGRGTLGEQYF.

Worth noting for this clonotype: A single base separates this from a much larger clone, so it may be a read error. V is TRBV7-3 and J is TRBJ2-3; no clear D gene. Germline lookup yields CDR1 SGHTA and CDR2 FQGTGA. The CDR3 is 13 residues long. The chain's CDR3 is CACSFGIADTQYF. The CDR3 DNA is TGTGCCTGCAGCTTTGGGATCGCAGATACGCAGTATTTT.

This clonotype has ten or more counts. The chain uses TRBV5-1 and TRBJ2-7, with D perhaps given as TRBD1 or TRBD2 (5 bases each). V was clipped by 4 bases and J by 5 bases, with 16 bases between them. The CDR3 consists of 14 residues. The germline V gene encodes CDR1 SGHRS and CDR2 YFSETQ. The CDR3 DNA reads TGCGCCAGCAGCCCGGGCGCCGGGGCGCACGAGCAGTACTTC. It yields the protein CASSPGAGAHEQYF.

V gene TRBV30 combines with J gene TRBJ1-4, with D unresolved. CDR1 is GTSNPN and CDR2 is SVGIG in the germline V gene (reference sequence). V lost 2 bases and J lost 0, with 10 bases in between. This CDR3 has 15 amino acids. The CDR3 nucleotides are TGTGCCTGGAGTAGGAGCTACTCAACTAATGAAAAACTGTTTTTT. This translates into CAWSRSYSTNEKLFF.

This chain connects TRBV28 to TRBJ2-6, with D perhaps TRBD1 (6 bases). The V gene's germline CDR1 is MDHEN and CDR2 SYDVKM. The V gene lost 6 bases and the J gene lost 1 base, with 10 bases spanning the gap. CDR3 length: 15 residues. The CDR3 reads CASRPGQSGANVLTF. The CDR3, as DNA: TGTGCCAGCAGACCCGGACAGTCTGGGGCCAACGTCCTGACTTTC.

The chain is built from TRBV7-9 and TRBJ1-5, with D uncertain. In germline, CDR1 is SEHNR, CDR2 FQNEAQ (reference sequence). Trimming took off 1 base at V and 1 base at J, with 8 bases between the two ends. The CDR3 has 15 amino acids. CDR3: CASSLVKGSNQPQHF. The DNA for the CDR3 is TGTGCCAGCAGCTTAGTGAAAGGGAGCAATCAGCCCCAGCATTTT. The variable domain in full, completed from reference TRBV7-9 and TRBJ1-5, reads DTGVSQNPRHKITKRGQNVTFRCDPISEHNRLYWYRQTLGQGPEFLTYFQNEAQLEKSRLLSDRFSAERPKGSFSTLEIQRTEQGDSAMYLCASSLVKGSNQPQHFGDGTRLSIL.

To note about this clonotype: A read error may account for a junction end that differs from germline. The rearrangement uses TRBV11-2 and TRBJ2-7; no clear D. The CDR3 loop spans 12 amino acids. The germline CDR1 and CDR2 sequences are SGHAT and FQNNGV. The CDR3 loop is CAGSLVPNEQYF. The CDR3 DNA reads TGTGCCGGCAGCCTCGTCCCAAATGAGCAGTACTTC.

The chain links TRBV20-1 to TRBJ1-6; 7 nucleotides match TRBD1. The V and J ends lost 3 bases and 5 bases, in that order; junction bases with no gene match: 7. This CDR3 has 15 residues. Germline CDR1 DFQATT, CDR2 SNEGSKA (reference sequence). CDR3 in amino acids: CSARAGTANNSPLHF. The CDR3 nucleotides are TGCAGTGCTAGGGCCGGGACAGCCAATAATTCACCCCTCCACTTT.

Many counts were recorded for this clonotype. The V and J genes are TRBV28 and TRBJ2-7, with 7 nucleotides matching TRBD1. CDR3 length equals 14 residues. Germline-derived CDR1 and CDR2 are MDHEN and SYDVKM. J was trimmed by 2 bases and V by 6 bases; bases with no gene match: 7. The CDR3, as DNA: TGTGCCAGCAGGTCCCAGGGGGATACCTACGAGCAGTACTTC. Translation: CASRSQGDTYEQYF.

This clonotype has only a few counts. This is likely a read error, given that the CDR3 carries no conserved phenylalanine or tryptophan at its end. This chain connects TRBV4-1 to TRBJ2-3, with D uncertain. V lost 1 base and J lost 2, with 10 bases in between. This CDR3 comprises 15 residues. Germline V gene sequence: CDR1 MGHRA, CDR2 YSYEKL. CDR3 coding DNA: TGCGCCAGCAGCCAAGCCGCCAGGACCACAGATACGCAGTATTCT. Translated, it gives CASSQAARTTDTQYS.

This clonotype was seen repeatedly, ten times or more. The V call is TRBV2, the J call TRBJ2-2; D remains ambiguous. The CDR3 spans 11 residues. Trimming took 7 bases from V and 1 from J, leaving 1 base between them. The germline V gene has CDR1 SNHLY and CDR2 FYNNEI. This CDR3 reads CASMNTGELFF. DNA for the CDR3: TGTGCCAGCATGAACACCGGGGAGCTGTTTTTT. Filled out from reference TRBV2 and TRBJ2-2, the complete variable domain reads EPEVTQTPSHQVTQMGQEVILRCVPISNHLYFYWYRQILGQKVEFLVSFYNNEISEKSEIFDDQFSVERPDGSNFTLKIRSTKLEDSAMYFCASMNTGELFFGEGSRLTVL.

This clonotype was detected only a few times. The chain recombines TRBV19 with TRBJ1-1; D is ambiguous. CDR1 and CDR2 (germline): LNHDA, SQIVND (reference sequence). This CDR3 is built from 14 residues. Trimming removed 2 bases from V and 4 bases from J, with 11 bases in between. CDR3 loop: CASSIPGGGTEAFF. CDR3 nucleotides: TGTGCCAGTAGTATACCGGGAGGAGGCACTGAAGCTTTCTTT.

This clonotype occurred many times. The rearrangement links TRBV5-1 to TRBJ1-1; 7 bases are shared with TRBD1. V lost 4 bases to trimming and J lost 3 bases; unmatched junction nucleotides: 3. The germline V gene has CDR1 SGHRS and CDR2 YFSETQ. The CDR3 spans 13 residues. The chain's CDR3 is CASSETGYTEAFF. DNA for the CDR3: TGCGCCAGCAGCGAGACAGGGTACACTGAAGCTTTCTTT. Based on the CDR3 plus reference TRBV5-1 and TRBJ1-1, the full variable domain is KAGVTQTPRYLIKTRGQQVTLSCSPISGHRSVSWYQQTPGQGLQFLFEYFSETQRNKGNFPGRFSGRQFSNSRSEMNVSTLELGDSALYLCASSETGYTEAFFGQGTRLTVV.

This clonotype has only a few counts. The chain combines TRBV19 with TRBJ1-6; D remains unclear. This CDR3 region has 14 residues. Trimming took off 3 bases at V and 10 bases at J, with 13 bases between the two ends. Germline lookup yields CDR1 LNHDA and CDR2 SQIVND (reference sequence). The CDR3 is CASSMRQVGSPLHF. Here the CDR3 DNA reads TGTGCCAGTAGTATGCGCCAGGTTGGCTCACCCCTCCACTTT.

This chain links TRBV18 with TRBJ1-1; unclear D gene. Between the trimmed V and J ends, which lost 4 bases and 1 base, there was a span of 10 bases. The germline V gene encodes CDR1 KGHSH and CDR2 LQKENI. The CDR3 loop spans 14 amino acids. The CDR3 DNA follows: TGTGCCAGCTCACACAGCAACAAGAACACTGAAGCTTTCTTT. Translated, it gives CASSHSNKNTEAFF.

This clonotype was recorded at least ten times. The rearrangement uses TRBV6-5 and TRBJ2-3; 7 nucleotides line up with TRBD2. CDR1 MNHEY and CDR2 SVGAGI come from the germline V gene. The CDR3 runs to 14 residues. The ends lost 0 bases at V and 11 bases at J; junction bases unmatched: 8. The CDR3 nucleotides read TGTGCCAGCAGTTACTCGACCACTAGCGCAGGGCAGTATTTT. This codes for CASSYSTTSAGQYF.

There are many counts of this clonotype. The rearrangement links TRBV7-3 to TRBJ1-6, with unresolved D. The germline V gene has CDR1 SGHTA and CDR2 FQGTGA. V was clipped by 5 bases and J by 5 bases, with 10 bases between them. The CDR3 runs 14 residues. CDR3 coding DNA: TGTGCCAGCAGCCGGCAACCCAATAATTCACCCCTCCACTTT. Its protein is CASSRQPNNSPLHF.

This clonotype occurred a few times. This chain joins TRBV20-1 and TRBJ2-2; 10 nucleotides align to TRBD1. There are 12 residues in the CDR3. Germline V CDR1 and CDR2: DFQATT, SNEGSKA (reference sequence). The V gene end was trimmed by 7 bases and the J gene end by 10 bases; junction bases not matched to a gene: 6. In DNA, the CDR3 is TGCAGTGTTACGGACAGGGGGGTGGAGCTGTTTTTT. Translating it yields CSVTDRGVELFF.

The sample holds many counts of this clonotype. The V and J genes are TRBV20-1 and TRBJ2-5; the D is unclear. This CDR3 comprises 14 residues. Germline V CDR1 and CDR2: DFQATT, SNEGSKA (reference sequence). Trimming removed 1 base at V and 2 bases at J, with 11 bases between. The chain's CDR3 is CSARVWLRQETQYF. CDR3 in DNA: TGCAGTGCTAGAGTATGGCTTAGGCAAGAGACCCAGTACTTC.

This clonotype was observed at least ten times. V is TRBV3-1 and J is TRBJ1-2; the D is unclear. With 1 base removed from V and 8 bases from J, the gap between germline ends came to 8 bases. Germline V gene data show CDR1 as LGHDT and CDR2 as YNNKEL (reference sequence). This CDR3 contains 12 residues. The CDR3 is CASSQGQRGYTF. In DNA form, the CDR3 reads TGTGCCAGCAGCCAAGGCCAGCGCGGCTACACCTTC.

This clonotype showed up many times. This chain uses TRBV29-1 with TRBJ2-1; tentative D call: TRBD2 (6 bases). V was clipped by 4 bases and J by 6 bases, with 19 bases between them. Germline lookup yields CDR1 SQVTM and CDR2 ANQGSEA. The CDR3 consists of 15 residues. The CDR3 DNA reads as TGCAGCGTTGCAGGAGCGGGCCATAAGGCCAATGAGCAGTTCTTC. The encoded protein is CSVAGAGHKANEQFF.

In its sample, this clonotype was seen a few times. The chain has TRBV12-3 or TRBV12-4 and TRBJ1-5, with D maybe TRBD1 (5 bases). This CDR3 has 14 residues. V shed 6 bases and J shed 9 bases, with 18 bases lying between them. CDR3 sequence reads: CASRAGGEGSPQHF. The CDR3 bases are TGTGCCAGCAGGGCGGGCGGCGAGGGGTCGCCCCAGCATTTT.